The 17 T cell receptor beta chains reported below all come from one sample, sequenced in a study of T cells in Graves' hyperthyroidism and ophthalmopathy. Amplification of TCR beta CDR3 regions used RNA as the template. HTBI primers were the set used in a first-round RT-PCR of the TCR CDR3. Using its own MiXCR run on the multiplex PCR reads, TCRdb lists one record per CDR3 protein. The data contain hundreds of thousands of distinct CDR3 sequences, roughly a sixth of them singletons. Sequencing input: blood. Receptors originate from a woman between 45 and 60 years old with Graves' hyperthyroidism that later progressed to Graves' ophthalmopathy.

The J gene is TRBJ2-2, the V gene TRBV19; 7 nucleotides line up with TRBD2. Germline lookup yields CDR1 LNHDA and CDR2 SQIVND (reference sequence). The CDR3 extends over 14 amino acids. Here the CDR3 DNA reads TGTGCTACAACGCCGGGGGGTCGAACCGGGGAGCTGTTTTTT. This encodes CATTPGGRTGELFF.

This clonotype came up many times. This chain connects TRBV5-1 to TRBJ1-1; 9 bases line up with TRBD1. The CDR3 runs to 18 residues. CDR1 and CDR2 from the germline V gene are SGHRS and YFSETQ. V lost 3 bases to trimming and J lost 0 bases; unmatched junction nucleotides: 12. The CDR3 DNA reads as TGCGCCAGCAGCTCACACCCGGGACAGGGAGGACTGAACACTGAAGCTTTCTTT. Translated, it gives CASSSHPGQGGLNTEAFF.

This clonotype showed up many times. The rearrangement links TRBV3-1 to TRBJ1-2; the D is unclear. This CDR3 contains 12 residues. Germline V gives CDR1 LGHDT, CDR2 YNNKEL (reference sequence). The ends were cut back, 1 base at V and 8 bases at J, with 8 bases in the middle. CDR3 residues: CASSQGASGYTF. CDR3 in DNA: TGTGCCAGCAGCCAAGGAGCTTCGGGCTACACCTTC.

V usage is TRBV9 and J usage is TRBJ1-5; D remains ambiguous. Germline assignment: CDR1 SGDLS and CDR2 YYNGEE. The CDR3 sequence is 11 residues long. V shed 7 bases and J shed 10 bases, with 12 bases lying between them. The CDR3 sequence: CASGQSIPQHF. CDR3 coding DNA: TGTGCCAGCGGCCAGTCAATTCCCCAGCATTTT.

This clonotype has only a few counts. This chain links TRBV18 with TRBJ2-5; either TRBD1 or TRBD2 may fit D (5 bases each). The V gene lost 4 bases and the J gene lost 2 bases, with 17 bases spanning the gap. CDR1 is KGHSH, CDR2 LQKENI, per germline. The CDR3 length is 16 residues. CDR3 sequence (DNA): TGTGCCAGCTCACTAAGGACCGGGACGGAGCAAGAGACCCAGTACTTC. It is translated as CASSLRTGTEQETQYF.

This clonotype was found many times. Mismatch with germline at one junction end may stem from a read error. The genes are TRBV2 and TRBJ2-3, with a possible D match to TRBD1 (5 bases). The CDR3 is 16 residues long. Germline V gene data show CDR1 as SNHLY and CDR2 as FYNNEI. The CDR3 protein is CASSEAGAWGTGTQYF. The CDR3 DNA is TGTGCCAGCAGTGAAGCAGGGGCCTGGGGCACAGGTACGCAGTATTTT.

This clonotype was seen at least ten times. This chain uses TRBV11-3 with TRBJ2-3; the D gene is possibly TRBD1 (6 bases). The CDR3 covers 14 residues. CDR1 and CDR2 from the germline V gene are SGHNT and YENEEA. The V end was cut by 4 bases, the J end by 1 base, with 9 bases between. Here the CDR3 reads CASSYRTGTDTQYF. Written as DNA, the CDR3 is TGTGCCAGCAGCTACCGGACAGGCACAGATACGCAGTATTTT.

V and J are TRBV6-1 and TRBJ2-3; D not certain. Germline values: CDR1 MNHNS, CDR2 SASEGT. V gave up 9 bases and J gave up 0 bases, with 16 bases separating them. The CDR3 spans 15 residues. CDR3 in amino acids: CASLTVVTSTDTQYF. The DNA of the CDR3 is TGTGCCAGTCTGACGGTAGTGACTAGCACAGATACGCAGTATTTT.

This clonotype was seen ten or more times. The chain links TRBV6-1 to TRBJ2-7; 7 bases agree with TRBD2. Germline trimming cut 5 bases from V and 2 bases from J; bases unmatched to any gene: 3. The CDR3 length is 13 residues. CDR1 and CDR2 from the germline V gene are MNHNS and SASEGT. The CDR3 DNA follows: TGTGCCAGCAGTTCTCGGGGGGCCTACGAGCAGTACTTC. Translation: CASSSRGAYEQYF.

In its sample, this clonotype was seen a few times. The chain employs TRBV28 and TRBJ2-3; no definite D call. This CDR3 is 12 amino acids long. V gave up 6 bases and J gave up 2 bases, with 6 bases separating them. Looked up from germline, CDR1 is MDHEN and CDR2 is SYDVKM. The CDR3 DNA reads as TGTGCCAGCAGGTTCGACACAGATACGCAGTATTTT. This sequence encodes CASRFDTDTQYF.

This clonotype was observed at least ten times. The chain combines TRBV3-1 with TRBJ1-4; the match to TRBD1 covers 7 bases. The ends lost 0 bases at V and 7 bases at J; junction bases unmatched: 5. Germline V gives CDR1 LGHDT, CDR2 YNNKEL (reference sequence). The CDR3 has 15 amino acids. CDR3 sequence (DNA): TGTGCCAGCAGCCAAGAGCAGGGGGGTGCTGAAAAACTGTTTTTT. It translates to CASSQEQGGAEKLFF.

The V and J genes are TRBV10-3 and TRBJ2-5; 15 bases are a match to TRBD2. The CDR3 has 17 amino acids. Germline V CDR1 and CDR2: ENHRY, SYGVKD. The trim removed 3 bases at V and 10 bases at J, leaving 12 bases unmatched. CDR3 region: CAISEEGLAGGPWDQYF. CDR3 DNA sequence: TGTGCCATCAGTGAAGAGGGACTAGCGGGGGGTCCGTGGGACCAGTACTTC.

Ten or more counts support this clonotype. CDR3: CASSRQGDYNEQFF. The CDR3 DNA sequence: TGTGCCAGCAGCAGACAGGGAGATTACAATGAGCAGTTCTTC. This chain connects TRBV2 to TRBJ2-1; 7 bases align to TRBD1. The germline CDR1 and CDR2 sequences are SNHLY and FYNNEI. The V gene end was trimmed by 6 bases and the J gene end by 4 bases; junction bases not matched to a gene: 6. CDR3 length: 14 amino acids. Combining the CDR3 with reference TRBV2 and TRBJ2-1 gives the whole variable domain EPEVTQTPSHQVTQMGQEVILRCVPISNHLYFYWYRQILGQKVEFLVSFYNNEISEKSEIFDDQFSVERPDGSNFTLKIRSTKLEDSAMYFCASSRQGDYNEQFFGPGTRLTVL.

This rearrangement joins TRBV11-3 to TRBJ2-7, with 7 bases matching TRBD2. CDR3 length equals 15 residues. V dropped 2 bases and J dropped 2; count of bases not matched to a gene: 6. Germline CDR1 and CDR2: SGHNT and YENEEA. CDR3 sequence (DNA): TGTGCCAGCAGCTTAAGGGGCGGGAGCACCTACGAGCAGTACTTC. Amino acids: CASSLRGGSTYEQYF.

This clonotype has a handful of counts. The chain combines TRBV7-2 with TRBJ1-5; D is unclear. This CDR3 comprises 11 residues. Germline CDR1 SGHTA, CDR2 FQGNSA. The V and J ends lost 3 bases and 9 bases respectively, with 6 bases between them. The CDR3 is CASSLAGPQHF. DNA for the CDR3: TGTGCCAGCAGCTTGGCCGGGCCCCAGCATTTT.

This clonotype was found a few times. CDR3 protein: CASSSTAGGRTDTQYF. CDR3 in DNA: TGTGCCAGCAGCTCGACAGCGGGGGGCCGCACAGATACGCAGTATTTT. The V call is TRBV7-8, the J call TRBJ2-3; 9 bases fit TRBD2. V shed 4 bases and J 1 base; nucleotides not matched to a gene: 6. CDR1 is SGHVS, CDR2 FQNEAQ, per germline. The CDR3 is 16 residues long.

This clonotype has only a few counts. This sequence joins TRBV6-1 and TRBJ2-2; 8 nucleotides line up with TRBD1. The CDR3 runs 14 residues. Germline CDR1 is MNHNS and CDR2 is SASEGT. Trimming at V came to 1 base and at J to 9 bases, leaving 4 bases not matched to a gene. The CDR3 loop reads CASSEGTGLRELFF. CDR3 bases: TGTGCCAGCAGTGAAGGGACAGGGCTAAGGGAGCTGTTTTTT.